This is a list of T cell receptor beta chains from one sample in a study of blood T cell repertoires in COVID-19. Clones were read by immunoSEQ multiplex PCR, and TCRdb kept only the in-frame ones, dropping some. The sample contains about 370,000 clones, roughly 90% of which appear only once. What was sequenced was peripheral blood. The origin of the receptors is a woman between 25 and 40 years old with COVID-19, enrolled during active disease. The CDR3 runs from the conserved cysteine through the conserved F or W. A D gene is named only where the DNA matches it firmly. Part of the rows lack a size; the others show once, few, many or a class for expanded clones.

clone_size,j_call,d_call,v_call,cdr3_nt,cdr3_aa
once,TRBJ1-3,-,TRBV11-2,TGTGCCAGCAGCTCCCGGGACATAAGCTCTGGAAACACCATATATTTT,CASSSRDISSGNTIYF
-,TRBJ2-3,TRBD2,TRBV19,TGTGCCAGTAGTCCAACTAGCGGGAGGGCCCTAAATACGCAGTATTTT,CASSPTSGRALNTQYF
-,TRBJ1-1,TRBD1,TRBV6-2/TRBV6-3,TGTGCCAGCAGCCGAGACAGGGGTGAAGCTTTCTTT,CASSRDRGEAFF
-,TRBJ1-2,-,TRBV5-1,TGCGCCAGCAGCTTGGCGGAGGCCTATGGCTACACCTTC,CASSLAEAYGYTF
-,TRBJ1-1,TRBD1,TRBV25-1,TGTGCCAGCAGTGAGGGACAGGGAGTGGGAGCTTTCTTT,CASSEGQGVGAFF
-,TRBJ2-3,-,TRBV6-6,TGTGCCAGCACGACCAGGGATAGGGATACGCAGTATTTT,CASTTRDRDTQYF
-,TRBJ2-2,TRBD1,TRBV2,TGTGCCAGCAGTCTCACAGGGACAGACACCGGGGAGCTGTTTTTT,CASSLTGTDTGELFF
-,TRBJ2-6,-,TRBV10-2,TGCGCCAGCAGTGAGTCTTTGTTAAGGGGCGCGGATGGGGCCAACGTCCTGACTTTC,CASSESLLRGADGANVLTF
-,TRBJ2-3,TRBD2,TRBV28,TGTGCCAGCAGTTCCTCGACTAGCGGTAGCACAGATACGCAGTATTTT,CASSSSTSGSTDTQYF
-,TRBJ1-5,TRBD1,TRBV19,TGTGCCAGTAGCCAGACAGGGAGCGGCAATCAGCCCCAGCATTTT,CASSQTGSGNQPQHF
-,TRBJ2-1,-,TRBV5-8,TGTGCCAGCAGCTCCCGAACTCGGGGTGAGCAGTTCTTC,CASSSRTRGEQFF
-,TRBJ2-1,TRBD2,TRBV5-6,TGTGCCAGCAGCTCGGAGCGGGGGACCTACAATGAGCAGTTCTTC,CASSSERGTYNEQFF
-,TRBJ2-1,TRBD2,TRBV4-1,TGCGCCAGCAGCCCCCAGCGGGGGGGCCGGAATGAGCAGTTCTTC,CASSPQRGGRNEQFF
-,TRBJ1-2,-,TRBV18,TGTGCCAGCTCACCAGGGGGCGATGGCTATGGCTACACCTTC,CASSPGGDGYGYTF
-,TRBJ1-4,-,TRBV11-2,TGTGCCAGCAGCTTAGATGCGGCCGGACTGGGGGAAAAACTGTTTTTT,CASSLDAAGLGEKLFF
-,TRBJ1-1,-,TRBV2,TGTGCCAGCAAACAGTACGGAGGGAGGAACACTGAAGCTTTCTTT,CASKQYGGRNTEAFF
-,TRBJ2-7,TRBD2,TRBV6-6,TGTGCCAGCAGCACGCACCTAGCGGGGGGGCTCGAGCAGTACTTC,CASSTHLAGGLEQYF
-,TRBJ2-7,-,TRBV10-3,TGTGCCATCAGTGTCGGGGAGGCTACAGCCTACGAGCAGTACTTC,CAISVGEATAYEQYF
-,TRBJ2-3,TRBD2,TRBV7-9,TGTGCCAGCATCCTCCGTCCACTAGCGGGAAGGAGGACAGATACGCAGTATTTT,CASILRPLAGRRTDTQYF
-,TRBJ1-5,TRBD1,TRBV7-9,TGTGCCAGCAGCTTGGGACAGGGGGCAGGACAGCCCCAGCATTTT,CASSLGQGAGQPQHF
-,TRBJ2-1,TRBD2,TRBV6-5,TGTGCCAGCAAACTTAGCGGGAACTCCTACAATGAGCAGTTCTTC,CASKLSGNSYNEQFF
-,TRBJ1-2,-,TRBV28,TGTGCCAGCAGTCCCAGGGACTATGGCTACACCTTC,CASSPRDYGYTF
-,TRBJ2-2,TRBD2,TRBV25-1,TGTGCCAGCAGTGTACTAGCGGGAGAGGATACCGGGGAGCTGTTTTTT,CASSVLAGEDTGELFF
-,TRBJ2-3,TRBD2,TRBV7-2,TGTGCCAGCAGCTTAGTTGGGCGACCGGGGGGTAGGGATACGCAGTATTTT,CASSLVGRPGGRDTQYF
once,TRBJ2-3,-,TRBV7-2,TGTGCCAGCAGCGCGGGTGGGGGGAGGATCACAGATACGCAGTATTTT,CASSAGGGRITDTQYF
-,TRBJ2-3,TRBD2,TRBV19,TGTGCCAGTAGTTTGCTCGGGGGGACTAGCGTCACAGATACGCAGTATTTT,CASSLLGGTSVTDTQYF
-,TRBJ1-2,TRBD1,TRBV24-1,TGTGCCACCAGTGATGCTGCCGGGGGGACAGGTTATCATGGCTACACCTTC,CATSDAAGGTGYHGYTF
-,TRBJ1-4,-,TRBV7-2,TGTGCCAGCAGCTTACAGGGGAGTGAAAAACTGTTTTTT,CASSLQGSEKLFF
-,TRBJ2-1,-,TRBV21-1,TGTGCCAGCAGCACCCGGACATTCTCCTACAATGAGCAGTTCTTC,CASSTRTFSYNEQFF
-,TRBJ1-1,-,TRBV19,TGTGCCAGTACCGAGAACAGGGATCGGACTGAAGCTTTCTTT,CASTENRDRTEAFF
-,TRBJ2-7,TRBD2,TRBV18,TGTGCCAGCTCACCACCGCCAGCGGGGGACTACGAGCAGTACTTC,CASSPPPAGDYEQYF
-,TRBJ1-5,-,TRBV10-1,TGCGCCAGCGAGGGGGGGCAGGGGTATCAGCCCCAGCATTTT,CASEGGQGYQPQHF
-,TRBJ2-2,TRBD1,TRBV5-1,TGCGCCAGCGGGGACAGATCGAACGCCGGGGAGCTGTTTTTT,CASGDRSNAGELFF
-,TRBJ2-3,TRBD1,TRBV6-5,TGTGCCAGCAGTCCTCCGGGACAGGTTTTGAATTTT,CASSPPGQVLNF
-,TRBJ1-5,TRBD1,TRBV19,TGTGCCAGTAGTATTTCAGGGGGCGGTCAGCCCCAGCATTTT,CASSISGGGQPQHF
-,TRBJ2-5,TRBD2,TRBV19,TGTGCCAGTAGTATTCGTCCTAGCGGGGGGGCAGAGACCCAGTACTTC,CASSIRPSGGAETQYF
-,TRBJ1-5,-,TRBV19,TGTGCCAGTAGCTCCCCTTCCTCAGGGGATAGCAATCAGCCCCAGCATTTT,CASSSPSSGDSNQPQHF
-,TRBJ2-5,-,TRBV3-1/TRBV3-2,TGTGCCAGCACGGAGTTCAAGGGGTCGAAAGAGACCCAGTACTTC,CASTEFKGSKETQYF
-,TRBJ1-4,TRBD1,TRBV27,TGTGCCAGCAGTACCCGGAACAGGGGCCAGAATGAAAAACTGTTTTTT,CASSTRNRGQNEKLFF
-,TRBJ2-3,TRBD2,TRBV5-6,TGTGCCAGCAGCTTGGCGGGACTAGCAGATACGCAGTATTTT,CASSLAGLADTQYF
few,TRBJ1-4,TRBD1,TRBV7-2,TGTGCCAGCAGCTTAGGGTCTCGGACAGGGAGAGAAAAACTGTTTTTT,CASSLGSRTGREKLFF
-,TRBJ2-3,TRBD2,TRBV2,TGTGCCAGGGCCTTTAGCGGGGGGCGTAGCACAGATACGCAGTATTTT,CARAFSGGRSTDTQYF
-,TRBJ1-1,TRBD1,TRBV27,TGTGCCAGCAGTTTATCGTCGGCAGGGGGCGCAACTGAAGCTTTCTTT,CASSLSSAGGATEAFF